The 2 T cell receptor beta chains below were found in one sample sequenced in a study of chemoradiotherapy in HPV16-positive cancers. The data were produced by immunoSEQ multiplex PCR, yet TCRdb's version contains in-frame clones alone and is incomplete. This table holds 20,000 to 25,000 clones, more than 75% found once. The sequencing used blood, collected from a patient who underwent chemoradiotherapy. The receptors were gathered from a human donor with HPV-associated anogenital cancer.

Concerning this clone itself: One end of the junction fails to match germline, which may point to a read error. The sample contains more than one DNA sequence encoding this CDR3. The V call is TRBV4-3, the J call TRBJ2-6, with D tentatively TRBD1 (6 bases). Looked up from germline, CDR1 is LGHNA and CDR2 is YSLEER. This CDR3 comprises 14 residues. The CDR3 region has the DNA TGCGCCAGCAGCGTCAGGGCAGGGGCCAACGTCCTGACCTTC. Its protein is CASSVRAGANVLTF.

The chain links TRBV2 to TRBJ2-2; D ambiguous. From germline, CDR1 is SNHLY and CDR2 FYNNEI. The CDR3 extends over 11 amino acids. Trimming left V 1 base short and J 7 bases short, with 1 base between. Here the CDR3 reads CASSEVGELFF. The CDR3 region has the DNA TGTGCCAGCAGTGAAGTCGGGGAGCTGTTTTTT.